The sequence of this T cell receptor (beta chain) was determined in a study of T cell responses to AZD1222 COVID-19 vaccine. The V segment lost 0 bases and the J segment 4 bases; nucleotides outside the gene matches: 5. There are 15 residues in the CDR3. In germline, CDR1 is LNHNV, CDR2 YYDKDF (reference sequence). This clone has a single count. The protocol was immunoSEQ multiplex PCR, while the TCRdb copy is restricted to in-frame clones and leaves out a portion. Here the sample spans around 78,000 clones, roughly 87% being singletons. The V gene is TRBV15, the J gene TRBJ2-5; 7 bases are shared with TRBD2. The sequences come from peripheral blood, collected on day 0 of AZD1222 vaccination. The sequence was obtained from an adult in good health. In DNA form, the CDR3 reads TGTGCCACCAGCAGAGATCAAGGGGAGGGAGAGACCCAGTACTTC. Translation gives CATSRDQGEGETQYF.